The clone carrying this T cell receptor beta chain was recorded a few times. The data were obtained in a study of CD8 T cells in Susac syndrome. V dropped 5 bases and J dropped 10 bases, with 12 bases sitting between them. This CDR3 is built from 12 residues. Germline V CDR1 and CDR2: SGHTA, FQGTGA. RNA was extracted with the RNeasy kit, and a quantity of roughly 0.5 to 1 ug was reverse transcribed using random hexamers. TCRdb recomputed calls from the immunoSEQ multiplex PCR reads with MiXCR, one row per CDR3 protein. Of 170,000 or so distinct CDR3 sequences listed, 93% are singletons. This chain uses TRBV7-3 with TRBJ2-1; D may correspond to TRBD1 or TRBD2 (6 bases each). Sequencing was performed on CD4+ T cells from PBMCs. The clonotype originates from a human donor with multiple sclerosis. This chain's CDR3 is CASSPPGGEQFF. CDR3 DNA sequence: TGTGCCAGCAGCCCGCCCGGGGGCGAGCAGTTCTTC. Full variable domain (missing parts from reference TRBV7-3 and TRBJ2-1): GAGVSQTPSNKVTEKGKYVELRCDPISGHTALYWYRQSLGQGPEFLIYFQGTGAADDSGLPNDRFFAVRPEGSVSTLKIQRTERGDSAVYLCASSPPGGEQFFGPGTRLTVL.